This T cell receptor beta chain was profiled in a study of T cells in tumors after PD-1 blockade. The overall study: Patients received pembrolizumab 200 mg every 3 weeks or cemiplimab 350 mg every 2 weeks.

Some clones are missing from TCRdb's copy, which holds only in-frame ones; the method was immunoSEQ multiplex PCR. The table includes approximately 59,000 clones, around 80% detected once. Study conclusions and caveats: Peripheral recruitment is suggested, as some novel exhausted tumor clones were in pre-treatment blood.

A note on this clone: Its antigen is undetermined.

The sequence came from a human donor with basal cell carcinoma. Sequencing used PBMCs, obtained before anti-PD-1 treatment.

CDR3 in amino acids: CASTPSSGGGEQFF. The DNA for the CDR3 is TGTGCCAGCACTCCTAGTAGCGGGGGTGGTGAGCAGTTCTTC. The chain uses TRBV2 and TRBJ2-1, with TRBD2 matching 9 bases. The V and J ends lost 7 bases and 9 bases, in that order; junction bases with no gene match: 10. The CDR3 contains 14 residues. Looked up from germline, CDR1 is SNHLY and CDR2 is FYNNEI.